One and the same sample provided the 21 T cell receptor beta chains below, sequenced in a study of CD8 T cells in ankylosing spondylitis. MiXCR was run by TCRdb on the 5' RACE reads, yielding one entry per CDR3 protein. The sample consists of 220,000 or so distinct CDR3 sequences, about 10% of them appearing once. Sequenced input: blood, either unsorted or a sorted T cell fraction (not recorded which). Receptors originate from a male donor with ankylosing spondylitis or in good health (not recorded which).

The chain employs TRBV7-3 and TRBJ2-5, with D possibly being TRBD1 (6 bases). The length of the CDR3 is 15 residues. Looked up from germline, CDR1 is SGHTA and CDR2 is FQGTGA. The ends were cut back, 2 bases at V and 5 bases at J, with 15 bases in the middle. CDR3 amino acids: CASSLQSGVKETQYF. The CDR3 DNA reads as TGTGCCAGCAGCTTACAGTCAGGGGTGAAGGAGACCCAGTACTTC.

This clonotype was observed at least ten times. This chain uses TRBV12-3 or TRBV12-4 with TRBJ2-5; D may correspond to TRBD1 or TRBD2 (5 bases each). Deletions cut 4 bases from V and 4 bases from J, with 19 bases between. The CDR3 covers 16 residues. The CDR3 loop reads CASSSAITRGTETQYF. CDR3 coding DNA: TGTGCCAGCAGTTCGGCCATCACTAGAGGGACAGAGACCCAGTACTTC.

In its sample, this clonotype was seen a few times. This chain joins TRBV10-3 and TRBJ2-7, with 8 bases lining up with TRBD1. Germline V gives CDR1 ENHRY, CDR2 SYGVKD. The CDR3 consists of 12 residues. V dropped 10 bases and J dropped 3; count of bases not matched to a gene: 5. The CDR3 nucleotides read TGTGCCAATGGACAGGGCAGCTACGAGCAGTACTTC. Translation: CANGQGSYEQYF.

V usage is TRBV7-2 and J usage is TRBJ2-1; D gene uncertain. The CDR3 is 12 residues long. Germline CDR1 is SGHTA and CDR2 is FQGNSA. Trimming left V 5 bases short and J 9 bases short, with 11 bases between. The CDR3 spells CASSLIYGEQFF. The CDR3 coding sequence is TGTGCCAGCAGCCTCATTTACGGTGAGCAGTTCTTC.

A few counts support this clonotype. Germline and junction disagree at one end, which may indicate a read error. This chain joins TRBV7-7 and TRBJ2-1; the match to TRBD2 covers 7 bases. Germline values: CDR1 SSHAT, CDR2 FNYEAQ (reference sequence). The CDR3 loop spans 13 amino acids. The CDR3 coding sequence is TGTGCTAGCAGCTCGGGGACTAACAATGAGCAGTTCTTC. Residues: CASSSGTNNEQFF.

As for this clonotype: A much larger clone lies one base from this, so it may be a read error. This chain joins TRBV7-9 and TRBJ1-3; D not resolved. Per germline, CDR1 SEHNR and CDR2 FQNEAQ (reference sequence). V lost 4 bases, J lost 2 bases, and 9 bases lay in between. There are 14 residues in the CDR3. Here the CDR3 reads CASSSRTAGNTIYF. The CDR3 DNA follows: TGTGCCAGCAGCTCCCGGACTGCTGGAAACACCATATATTTT.

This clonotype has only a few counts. The CDR3 loop reads CASSLRQGLYEQYF. CDR3 nucleotides: TGTGCCAGCAGTTTAAGGCAGGGATTGTACGAGCAGTACTTC. The chain is built from TRBV27 and TRBJ2-7; tentatively, D is TRBD1 (5 bases). Trimming shortened V by 2 bases and J by 4 bases, and 12 bases separated the two germline ends. This CDR3 is 14 amino acids long. Germline V gives CDR1 MNHEY, CDR2 SMNVEV (reference sequence).

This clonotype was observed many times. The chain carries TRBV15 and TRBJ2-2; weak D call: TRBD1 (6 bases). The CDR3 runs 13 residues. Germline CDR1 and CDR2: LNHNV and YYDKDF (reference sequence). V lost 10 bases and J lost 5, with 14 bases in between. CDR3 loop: CAIRTVLTGELFF. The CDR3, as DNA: TGTGCCATTCGGACAGTCCTAACCGGGGAGCTGTTTTTT.

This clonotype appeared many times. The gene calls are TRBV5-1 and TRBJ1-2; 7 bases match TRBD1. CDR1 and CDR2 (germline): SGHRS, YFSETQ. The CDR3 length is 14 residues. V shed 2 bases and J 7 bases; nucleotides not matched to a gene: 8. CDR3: CASSLSGTEAGYTF. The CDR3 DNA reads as TGCGCCAGCAGCTTATCCGGGACAGAGGCTGGCTACACCTTC.

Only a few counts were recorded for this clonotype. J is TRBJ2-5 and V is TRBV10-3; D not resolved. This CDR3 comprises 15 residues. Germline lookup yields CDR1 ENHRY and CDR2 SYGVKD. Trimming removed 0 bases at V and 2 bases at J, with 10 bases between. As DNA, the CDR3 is TGTGCCATCAGTGAGTCTACGACGGCGCAAGAGACCCAGTACTTC. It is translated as CAISESTTAQETQYF.

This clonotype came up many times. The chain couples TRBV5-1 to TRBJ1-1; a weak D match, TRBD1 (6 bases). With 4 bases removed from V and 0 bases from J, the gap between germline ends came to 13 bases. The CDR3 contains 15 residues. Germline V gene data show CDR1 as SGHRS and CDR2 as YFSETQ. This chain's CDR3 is CASSMTGFMNTEAFF. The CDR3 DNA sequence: TGCGCCAGCAGCATGACAGGATTCATGAACACTGAAGCTTTCTTT.

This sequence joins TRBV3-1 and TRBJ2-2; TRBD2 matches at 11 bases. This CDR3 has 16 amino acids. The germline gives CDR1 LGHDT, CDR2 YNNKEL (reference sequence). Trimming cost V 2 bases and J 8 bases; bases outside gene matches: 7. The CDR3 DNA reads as TGTGCCAGCAGCCAATTGATTACTAGCGGGGGAGGGGAGCTGTTTTTT. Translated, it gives CASSQLITSGGGELFF.

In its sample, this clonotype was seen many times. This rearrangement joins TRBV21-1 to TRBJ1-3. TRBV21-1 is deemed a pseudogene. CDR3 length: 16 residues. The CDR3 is CASSKCNSGSGNTIYF. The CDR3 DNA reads TGTGCCAGCAGCAAATGTAACTCCGGCTCTGGAAACACCATATATTTT.

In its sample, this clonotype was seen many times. In DNA, the CDR3 is TGTGCCAGCAGCTTAGCGCCCCCAGGGTACAATGAGCAGTTCTTC. As protein: CASSLAPPGYNEQFF. The chain joins TRBV7-2 to TRBJ2-1, with a possible D match to TRBD1 (5 bases). Per germline, CDR1 SGHTA and CDR2 FQGNSA. The CDR3 totals 15 residues. Trimming left V 0 bases short and J 4 bases short, with 10 bases between.

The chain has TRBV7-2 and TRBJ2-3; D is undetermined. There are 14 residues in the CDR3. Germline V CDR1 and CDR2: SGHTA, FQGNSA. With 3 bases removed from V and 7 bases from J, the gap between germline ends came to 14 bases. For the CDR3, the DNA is TGTGCCAGCAGCTTGGGTGTCCACTCATATACGCAGTATTTT. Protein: CASSLGVHSYTQYF.

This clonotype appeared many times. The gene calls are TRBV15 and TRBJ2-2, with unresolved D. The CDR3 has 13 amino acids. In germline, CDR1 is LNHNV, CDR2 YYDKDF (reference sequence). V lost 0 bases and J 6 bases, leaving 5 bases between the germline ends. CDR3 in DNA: TGTGCCACCAGCAGAGAAAGATCCGGGGAGCTGTTTTTT. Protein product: CATSRERSGELFF.

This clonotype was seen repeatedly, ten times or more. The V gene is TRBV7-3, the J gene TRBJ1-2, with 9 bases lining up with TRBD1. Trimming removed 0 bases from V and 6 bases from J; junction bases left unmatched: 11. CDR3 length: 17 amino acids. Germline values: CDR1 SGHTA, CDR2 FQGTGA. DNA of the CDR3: TGTGCCAGCAGCTTAACGTTCGGGGGGACAGGGCCTGATGGCTACACCTTC. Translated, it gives CASSLTFGGTGPDGYTF.

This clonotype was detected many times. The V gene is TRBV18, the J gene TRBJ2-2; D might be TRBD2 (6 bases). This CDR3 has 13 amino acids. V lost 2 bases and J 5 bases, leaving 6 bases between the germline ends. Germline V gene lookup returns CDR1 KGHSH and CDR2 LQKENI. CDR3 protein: CASSPAGTGELFF. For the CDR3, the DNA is TGTGCCAGCTCACCAGCGGGGACCGGGGAGCTGTTTTTT.

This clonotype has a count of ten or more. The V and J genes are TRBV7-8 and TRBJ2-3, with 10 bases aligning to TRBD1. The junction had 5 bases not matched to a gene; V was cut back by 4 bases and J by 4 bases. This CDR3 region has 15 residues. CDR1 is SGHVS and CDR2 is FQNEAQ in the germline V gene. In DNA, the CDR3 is TGTGCCAGCAGCTCTATCGACAGGGGGCCAGATACGCAGTATTTT. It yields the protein CASSSIDRGPDTQYF. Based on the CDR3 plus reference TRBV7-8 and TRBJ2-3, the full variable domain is GAGVSQSPRYKVAKRGQDVALRCDPISGHVSLFWYQQALGQGPEFLTYFQNEAQLDKSGLPSDRFFAERPEGSVSTLKIQRTQQEDSAVYLCASSSIDRGPDTQYFGPGTRLTVL.

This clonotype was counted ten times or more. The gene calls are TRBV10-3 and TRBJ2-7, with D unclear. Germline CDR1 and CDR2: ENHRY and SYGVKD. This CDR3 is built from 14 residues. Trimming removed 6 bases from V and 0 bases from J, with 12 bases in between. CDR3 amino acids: CAIRSTESSYEQYF. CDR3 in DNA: TGTGCCATCAGATCAACAGAGAGCTCCTACGAGCAGTACTTC.

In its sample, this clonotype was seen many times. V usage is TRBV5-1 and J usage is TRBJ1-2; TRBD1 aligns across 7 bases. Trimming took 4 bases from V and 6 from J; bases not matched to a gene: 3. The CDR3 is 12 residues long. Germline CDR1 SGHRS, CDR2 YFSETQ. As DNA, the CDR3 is TGCGCCAGCAGCGACAGGGATCATGGCTACACCTTC. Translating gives CASSDRDHGYTF.